This is a list of T cell receptor beta chains from one sample in a study of cytomegalovirus exposure and HLA in healthy donors. Sequenced by immunoSEQ multiplex PCR; TCRdb stores in-frame clones only, minus some. This sample contains about 72,000 clones. Sequences were obtained from PBMCs. These receptors all stem from a man aged 40-55 years in good health and CMV-seronegative. Both conserved end residues are part of each CDR3. The order of the fields is V gene, D gene, J gene, CDR3 DNA, CDR3 protein. D genes are given only for firm matches.

TRBV19,-,TRBJ2-1,TGTGCCAGTAGCCGGGTAAGCTCCTACAATGAGCAGTTCTTC,CASSRVSSYNEQFF
TRBV5-1,-,TRBJ1-5,TGCGCCAGCAGCTTGGGTCAGGCAGGCAATCAGCCCCAGCATTTT,CASSLGQAGNQPQHF
TRBV11-2,TRBD2,TRBJ2-3,TGTGCCAGTACCAGCGGGATCACCACAGATACGCAGTATTTT,CASTSGITTDTQYF
TRBV6-6,TRBD1,TRBJ1-4,TGTGCCAGCAGTTACCCCTTAGACAGGGGCGGTGAAAAACTGTTTTTT,CASSYPLDRGGEKLFF
TRBV5-6,TRBD2,TRBJ2-7,TGTGCCAGCAGCTTGCTATGGAGCGGGGGAAGCGCCTACGAGCAGTACTTC,CASSLLWSGGSAYEQYF
TRBV29-1,TRBD1,TRBJ2-5,TGCAGCGTTGCTTCCTCGGACAGGGGGCAAGAGACCCAGTACTTC,CSVASSDRGQETQYF
TRBV6-6,TRBD1,TRBJ1-5,TGTGCCAGCAGTTTTACCGGGACAGAGAGCAATCAGCCCCAGCATTTT,CASSFTGTESNQPQHF
TRBV7-2,-,TRBJ2-3,TGTGCCAGCAGCCCGGACTACTCCACAGATACGCAGTATTTT,CASSPDYSTDTQYF
TRBV5-1,TRBD1,TRBJ1-6,TGCGCCAGCAGCACCCGGGACAGGGGCCATAATTCACCCCTCCACTTT,CASSTRDRGHNSPLHF
TRBV6-5,TRBD1,TRBJ2-7,TGTGCCAGCAGTTACCGCCGGGACAGCTACGAGCAGTACTTC,CASSYRRDSYEQYF
TRBV7-9,-,TRBJ1-3,TGTGCCATCCCCCTCCCTTCTGGAAACACCATATATTTT,CAIPLPSGNTIYF
TRBV28,-,TRBJ1-2,TGTGCCAGCAGGGCAGATACTAATACTAACTATGGCTACACCTTC,CASRADTNTNYGYTF
TRBV7-9,TRBD2,TRBJ2-5,TGTGCCAGCAGCTTAACCAGCGGGGTAGGAGAGACCCAGTACTTC,CASSLTSGVGETQYF
TRBV19,-,TRBJ2-3,TGTGCCAGTAGTATCGCACAGACAGATACGCAGTATTTT,CASSIAQTDTQYF
TRBV9,TRBD1,TRBJ1-6,TGTGCCAGCAGCGTAGGAGGACAGGGAAATTCACCCCTCCACTTT,CASSVGGQGNSPLHF
TRBV4-2,-,TRBJ1-5,TGTGCCAGCAGCCAAGAGACAGGTAGCAATCAGCCCCAGCATTTT,CASSQETGSNQPQHF
TRBV6-1,TRBD1,TRBJ2-2,TGTGCCAGCAGACCCTTGGGACAGCACACCGGGGAGCTGTTTTTT,CASRPLGQHTGELFF
TRBV10-1,-,TRBJ2-1,TGCGCCAGCAGTGAGTCGACTCGCAGCTACAATGAGCAGTTCTTC,CASSESTRSYNEQFF
TRBV7-3,-,TRBJ1-1,TGTGCCAGCAGCACCACAGGGAACACTGAAGCTTTCTTT,CASSTTGNTEAFF
TRBV5-6,TRBD1,TRBJ2-7,TGTGCCAGCAGTACCATCGACAGGGCTAGCTACGAGCAGTACTTC,CASSTIDRASYEQYF
TRBV30,TRBD1,TRBJ1-6,TGTGCCTGGAGCCACAAGACCGGGACAGGGAGTAATTCACCCCTCCACTTT,CAWSHKTGTGSNSPLHF
TRBV11-2,TRBD2,TRBJ2-5,TGTGCCAGCAGCCCCGGGACTATCCAGTACTTC,CASSPGTIQYF
TRBV9,-,TRBJ2-7,TGTGCCAGCAGCGTAGCCCCGGGGACCTACGAGCAGTACTTC,CASSVAPGTYEQYF
TRBV6-5,TRBD2,TRBJ2-5,TGCGCCAGCAGTTACTCAGCGGGGGGTGGAGAGACCCAGTACTTC,CASSYSAGGGETQYF
TRBV5-8,TRBD1,TRBJ2-2,TGTGCCAGCAGTCTGGACAGGGGGGGCACCGGGGAGCTGTTTTTT,CASSLDRGGTGELFF
TRBV28,TRBD2,TRBJ2-1,TGTGCCAGCAGTTGGACCTTAGCGGGGGGGCCCAATGAGCAGTTCTTC,CASSWTLAGGPNEQFF
TRBV6-1,TRBD1,TRBJ2-3,TGTGCCAGCAGTGTTAGGGGGCAGGTAGGAGATACGCAGTATTTT,CASSVRGQVGDTQYF
TRBV30,-,TRBJ1-2,TGTGCCTGGAAGAGAGGAAGGGGGGAGGGGTATGGCTACACCTTC,CAWKRGRGEGYGYTF
TRBV6-4,-,TRBJ1-2,TGTGCCACTACGACCGACAGGCTACACTATGGCTACACCTTC,CATTTDRLHYGYTF
TRBV6-5,-,TRBJ1-1,TGTGCCAGCAATTGGCAGACTGAAGCTTTCTTT,CASNWQTEAFF
TRBV28,-,TRBJ1-2,TGTGCCAGCAGCTCGTTCCTCGAGTATGGCTACACCTTC,CASSSFLEYGYTF
TRBV6-5,-,TRBJ1-5,TGTGCCAGCAAACAGGGTCAGGGCAATCAGCCCCAGCATTTT,CASKQGQGNQPQHF
TRBV5-1,TRBD1,TRBJ2-5,TGCGCCAGCAGCTGGACCGGGACAGGAGAAGAGACCCAGTACTTC,CASSWTGTGEETQYF
TRBV30,-,TRBJ2-1,TGTGCCTGGAGGACGGAGAGGAGGGCCAATGAGCAGTTCTTC,CAWRTERRANEQFF
TRBV19,TRBD2,TRBJ2-1,TGTGCCAGTAGTCCCACGACTAGCGGGGGTACTAATGAGCAGTTCTTC,CASSPTTSGGTNEQFF
TRBV20-1,TRBD1,TRBJ2-7,TGCAGTGCAAGAGACAGGGTCGAGCAGTACTTC,CSARDRVEQYF
TRBV29-1,-,TRBJ1-5,TGCAGCGTTGCGGAGTGGAATCAGCCCCAGCATTTT,CSVAEWNQPQHF
TRBV7-2,-,TRBJ2-7,TGTGCCAGCAGCTTAGGTAACGAGCAGTACTTC,CASSLGNEQYF
TRBV30,-,TRBJ1-5,TGTGCCTGGGAACAGGGAAGCAATCAGCCCCAGCATTTT,CAWEQGSNQPQHF
TRBV2,TRBD1,TRBJ1-6,TGTGCCAGCAGTGGACAGGGGCGGAATTCACCCCTCCACTTT,CASSGQGRNSPLHF
TRBV6-1,-,TRBJ1-6,TGTGCCAGCGGTAAGACAGGATTAACTTCACCCCTCCACTTT,CASGKTGLTSPLHF
TRBV18,TRBD1,TRBJ1-6,TGTGCCAGCTCACCAGGGACAGGGGATAATTCACCCCTCCACTTT,CASSPGTGDNSPLHF
TRBV7-9,TRBD1,TRBJ2-1,TGTGCCAGCAGCTCACCCCGGGACAGGGGGCCTAGCAATGAGCAGTTCTTC,CASSSPRDRGPSNEQFF